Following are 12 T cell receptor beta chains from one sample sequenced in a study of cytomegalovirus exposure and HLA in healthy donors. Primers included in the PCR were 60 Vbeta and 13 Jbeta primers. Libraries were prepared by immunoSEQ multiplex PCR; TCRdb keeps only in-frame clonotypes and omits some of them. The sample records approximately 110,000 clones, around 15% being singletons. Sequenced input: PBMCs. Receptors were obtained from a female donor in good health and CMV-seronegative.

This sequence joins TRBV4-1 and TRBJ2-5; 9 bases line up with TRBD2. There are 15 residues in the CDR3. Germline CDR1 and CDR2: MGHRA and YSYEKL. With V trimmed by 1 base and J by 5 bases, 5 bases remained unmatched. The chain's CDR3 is CASSQAGLAMETQYF. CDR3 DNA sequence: TGCGCCAGCAGCCAAGCCGGACTAGCGATGGAGACCCAGTACTTC.

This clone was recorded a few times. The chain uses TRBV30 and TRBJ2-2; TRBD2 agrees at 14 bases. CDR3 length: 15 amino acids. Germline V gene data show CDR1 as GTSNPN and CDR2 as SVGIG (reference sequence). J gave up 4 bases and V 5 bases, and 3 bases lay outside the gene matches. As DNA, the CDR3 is TGTGCCTGGGGACTAGCGGGAGGCGGCACCGGGGAGCTGTTTTTT. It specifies CAWGLAGGGTGELFF.

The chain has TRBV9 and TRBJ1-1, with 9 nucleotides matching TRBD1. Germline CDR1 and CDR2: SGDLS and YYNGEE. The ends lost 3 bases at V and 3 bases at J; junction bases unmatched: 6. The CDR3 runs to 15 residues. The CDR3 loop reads CASSATTGGYTEAFF. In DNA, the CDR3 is TGTGCCAGCAGCGCCACGACAGGGGGATACACTGAAGCTTTCTTT.

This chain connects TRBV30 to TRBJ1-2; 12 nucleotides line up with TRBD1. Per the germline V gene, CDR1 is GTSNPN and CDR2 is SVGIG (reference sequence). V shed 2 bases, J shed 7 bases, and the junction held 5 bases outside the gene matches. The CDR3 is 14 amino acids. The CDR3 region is CAWSQGQGAGGYTF. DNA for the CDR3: TGTGCCTGGAGTCAGGGACAGGGGGCGGGTGGCTACACCTTC.

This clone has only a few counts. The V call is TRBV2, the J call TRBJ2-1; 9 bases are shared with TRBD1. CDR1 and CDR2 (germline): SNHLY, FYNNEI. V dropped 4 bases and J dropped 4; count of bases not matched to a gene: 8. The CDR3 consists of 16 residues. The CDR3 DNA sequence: TGTGCCAGCAGTGTAACTCCGGGACAGGGTTACAATGAGCAGTTCTTC. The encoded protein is CASSVTPGQGYNEQFF.

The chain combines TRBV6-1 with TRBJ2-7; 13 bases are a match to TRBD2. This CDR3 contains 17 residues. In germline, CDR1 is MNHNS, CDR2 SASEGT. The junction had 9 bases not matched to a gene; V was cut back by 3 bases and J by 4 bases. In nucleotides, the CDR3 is TGTGCCAGCAGTGATCAGGGTGCGGGACTAGCGGGATACGAGCAGTACTTC. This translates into CASSDQGAGLAGYEQYF.

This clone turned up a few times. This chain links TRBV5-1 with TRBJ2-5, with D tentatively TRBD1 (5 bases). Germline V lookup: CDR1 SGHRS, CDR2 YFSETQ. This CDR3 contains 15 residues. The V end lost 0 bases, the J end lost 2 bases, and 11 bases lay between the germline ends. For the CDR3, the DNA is TGCGCCAGCAGCTTGGAGGGGCGCAGGCAAGAGACCCAGTACTTC. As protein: CASSLEGRRQETQYF.

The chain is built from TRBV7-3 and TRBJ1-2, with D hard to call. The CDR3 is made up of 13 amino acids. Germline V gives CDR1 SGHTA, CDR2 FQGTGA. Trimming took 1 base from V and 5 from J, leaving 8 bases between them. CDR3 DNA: TGTGCCAGCAGCTTAATCGCGGGGTATGGCTACACCTTC. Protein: CASSLIAGYGYTF.

The CDR3 is CASKGTGAIQYF. The CDR3 DNA follows: TGTGCCAGCAAAGGGACAGGGGCCATTCAGTACTTC. This chain uses TRBV2 with TRBJ2-4, with TRBD1 identical over 10 bases. Germline lookup yields CDR1 SNHLY and CDR2 FYNNEI. This CDR3 spans 12 amino acids. Trimming removed 7 bases from V and 9 bases from J; junction bases left unmatched: 3.

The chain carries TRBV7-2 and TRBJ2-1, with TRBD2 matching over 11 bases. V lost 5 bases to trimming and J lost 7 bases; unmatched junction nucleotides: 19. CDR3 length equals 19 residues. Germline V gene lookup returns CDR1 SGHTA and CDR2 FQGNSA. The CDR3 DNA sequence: TGTGCCAGCAGCACAGCCCGCACCGGGACTAGCGGTTGGAAGAATGAGCAGTTCTTC. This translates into CASSTARTGTSGWKNEQFF.

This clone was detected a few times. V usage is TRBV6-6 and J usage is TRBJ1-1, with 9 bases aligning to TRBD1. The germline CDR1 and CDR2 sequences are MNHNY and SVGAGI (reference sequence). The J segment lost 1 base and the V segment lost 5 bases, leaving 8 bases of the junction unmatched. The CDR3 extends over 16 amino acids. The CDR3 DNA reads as TGTGCCAGCAGTCGACCACCGGGACAGGGGAACACTGAAGCTTTCTTT. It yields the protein CASSRPPGQGNTEAFF.

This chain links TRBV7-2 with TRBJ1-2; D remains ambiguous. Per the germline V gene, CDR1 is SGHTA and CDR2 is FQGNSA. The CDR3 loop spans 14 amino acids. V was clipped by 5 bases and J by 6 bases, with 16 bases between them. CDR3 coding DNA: TGTGCCAGCAGCCTGTCCCGCGGCGGGGATGGCTACACCTTC. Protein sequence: CASSLSRGGDGYTF.